This T cell receptor beta chain was captured by sequencing in a study of lymphopenia after photon versus proton radiotherapy. Sequencing was performed with immunoSEQ multiplex PCR; in TCRdb, only in-frame clones are kept and a portion is missing. The data contain over 50,000 clones, around 85% of them singletons. This TCR was sampled from a man aged 35 to 55 with gastric cancer. Here the sequenced sample was peripheral blood, taken from a patient treated with photon-based radiotherapy.

The CDR3 sequence: CASSSSSGNQPQHF. The CDR3 DNA reads as TGTGCCAGCTCTTCGTCCTCAGGGAATCAGCCCCAGCATTTT. The rearrangement uses TRBV18 and TRBJ1-5; TRBD1 is a possible D gene (5 bases). The CDR3 runs to 14 residues. The germline gives CDR1 KGHSH, CDR2 LQKENI. Trimming took off 6 bases at V and 4 bases at J, with 13 bases between the two ends.